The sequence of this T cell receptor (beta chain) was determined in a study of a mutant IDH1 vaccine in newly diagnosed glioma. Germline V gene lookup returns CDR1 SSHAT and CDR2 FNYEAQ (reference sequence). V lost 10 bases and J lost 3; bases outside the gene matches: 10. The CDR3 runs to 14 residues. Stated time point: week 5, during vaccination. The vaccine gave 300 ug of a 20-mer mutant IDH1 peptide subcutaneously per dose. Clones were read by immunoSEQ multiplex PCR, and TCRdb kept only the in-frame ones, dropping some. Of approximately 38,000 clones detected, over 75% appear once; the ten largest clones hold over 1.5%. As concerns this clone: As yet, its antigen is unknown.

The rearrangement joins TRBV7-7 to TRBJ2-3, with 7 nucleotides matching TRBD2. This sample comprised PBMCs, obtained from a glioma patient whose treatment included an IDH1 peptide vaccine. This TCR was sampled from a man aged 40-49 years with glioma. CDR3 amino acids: CATAQGGSTDTQYF. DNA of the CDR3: TGTGCCACTGCCCAGGGCGGGAGTACAGATACGCAGTATTTT.